Following are 14 T cell receptor beta chains from one sample sequenced in a study of blood T cell repertoires in COVID-19. Libraries were prepared by immunoSEQ multiplex PCR; TCRdb keeps only in-frame clonotypes and omits some of them. The sample includes 200,000 to 250,000 clones, roughly 80% seen only once; the top ten take around 7.5%. Sequenced: peripheral blood. All receptors derive from a woman older than 75 with COVID-19, enrolled during active disease.

V gene TRBV20-1 combines with J gene TRBJ1-3; 7 nucleotides match TRBD1. Unmatched junction bases numbered 13, after V lost 3 bases and J lost 2 bases. The germline CDR1 and CDR2 sequences are DFQATT and SNEGSKA (reference sequence). CDR3 length: 17 residues. Here the CDR3 reads CSASRGYRGGTGNTIYF. CDR3 in DNA: TGCAGTGCTAGTAGGGGCTACAGGGGAGGAACTGGAAACACCATATATTTT.

In this sample, this clone turned up once. Other DNA variants within this sample encode the same CDR3. V is TRBV5-1 and J is TRBJ1-4; TRBD1 matches 9 bases. Losses at the gene ends were 4 bases for V and 5 bases for J; bases not matched to a gene: 3. Germline lookup yields CDR1 SGHRS and CDR2 YFSETQ. This CDR3 is built from 14 residues. CDR3 loop: CASSPGTGNEKLFF. The CDR3 region has the DNA TGCGCCAGCAGCCCGGGGACAGGGAATGAAAAACTGTTTTTT.

The gene calls are TRBV19 and TRBJ2-7; D is perhaps TRBD1 (6 bases). Deletions cut 3 bases from V and 1 base from J, with 16 bases between. The CDR3 has 16 amino acids. CDR1 LNHDA and CDR2 SQIVND come from the germline V gene (reference sequence). The CDR3 spells CASSMGGQRRSYEQYF. The CDR3 coding sequence is TGTGCCAGTAGTATGGGCGGACAGAGGAGGTCCTACGAGCAGTACTTC. The full variable domain, its missing parts supplied by reference TRBV19 and TRBJ2-7, is DGGITQSPKYLFRKEGQNVTLSCEQNLNHDAMYWYRQDPGQGLRLIYYSQIVNDFQKGDIAEGYSVSREKKESFPLTVTSAQKNPTAFYLCASSMGGQRRSYEQYFGPGTRLTVT.

The chain recombines TRBV10-3 with TRBJ2-1; D might be TRBD2 (7 bases). The length of the CDR3 is 16 residues. Looked up from germline, CDR1 is ENHRY and CDR2 is SYGVKD. The germline V and J ends were trimmed by 3 bases and 8 bases, with 20 bases remaining between them. The CDR3 DNA reads as TGTGCCATCAGTGAAGGGAGGGGCCAATGGACAGATGAGCAGTTCTTC. Its protein is CAISEGRGQWTDEQFF.

This clone came up many times. The identical CDR3 is also encoded by other nucleotide sequences in the sample. The gene calls are TRBV12-5 and TRBJ1-1, with D uncertain. Trimming took off 5 bases at V and 0 bases at J, with 7 bases between the two ends. CDR1 is LGHNT and CDR2 is FRNRAP in the germline V gene. CDR3 size: 13 residues. In nucleotides, the CDR3 is TGTGCTAGTGGTCTTAGAGTGAACACTGAAGCTTTCTTT. The encoded protein is CASGLRVNTEAFF.

The rearrangement joins TRBV18 to TRBJ1-2; 9 nucleotides agree with TRBD1. The CDR3 spans 13 residues. Germline CDR1 is KGHSH and CDR2 is LQKENI. With 6 bases clipped from V and 4 bases from J, the junction kept 3 bases outside the gene matches. CDR3 sequence (DNA): TGTGCCAGCTCCATGACAGGGGGCTATGGCTACACCTTC. Its translation: CASSMTGGYGYTF. The full variable domain, rest sourced from reference TRBV18 and TRBJ1-2, is NAGVMQNPRHLVRRRGQEARLRCSPMKGHSHVYWYRQLPEEGLKFMVYLQKENIIDESGMPKERFSAEFPKEGPSILRIQQVVRGDSAAYFCASSMTGGYGYTFGSGTRLTVV.

The V and J genes are TRBV6-5 and TRBJ2-3, with D possibly matching TRBD1 (5 bases). This CDR3 region has 14 residues. CDR1 is MNHEY and CDR2 is SVGAGI in the germline V gene. The V and J ends lost 6 bases and 0 bases respectively, with 10 bases between them. Written as DNA, the CDR3 is TGTGCCAGCAGCGCAGGGCACAGCACAGATACGCAGTATTTT. Amino acid sequence: CASSAGHSTDTQYF.

J is TRBJ2-7 and V is TRBV28; D is perhaps TRBD1 (6 bases). This CDR3 has 15 amino acids. The V gene's germline CDR1 is MDHEN and CDR2 SYDVKM. Trimming stripped 5 bases from V and 0 bases from J, with 14 bases between. The chain's CDR3 is CASSPRQVSSYEQYF. The CDR3 DNA follows: TGTGCCAGCAGTCCAAGACAGGTCTCCTCCTACGAGCAGTACTTC.

The chain uses TRBV4-1 and TRBJ2-1; perhaps TRBD2 as D (5 bases). The CDR3 is 13 residues long. V lost 4 bases and J 8 bases, leaving 12 bases between the germline ends. Germline V CDR1 and CDR2: MGHRA, YSYEKL. CDR3 sequence: CASSRSLADEQFF. CDR3 coding DNA: TGCGCCAGCAGCCGTTCCCTAGCAGATGAGCAGTTCTTC.

The chain links TRBV2 to TRBJ2-3; the match to TRBD2 covers 8 bases. The V gene's germline CDR1 is SNHLY and CDR2 FYNNEI. V was clipped by 8 bases and J by 2 bases; unmatched bases: 18. This CDR3 comprises 18 residues. The CDR3 reads CASVRGPRGGSSTDTQYF. The DNA of the CDR3 is TGTGCCAGCGTGAGAGGACCCCGGGGGGGGTCCTCCACAGATACGCAGTATTTT.

This clone showed up just a few times. V usage is TRBV19 and J usage is TRBJ1-2; possible D gene TRBD1, 5 bases. Trimming pared 1 base from V and 8 bases from J, leaving 11 bases between. Germline V gene lookup returns CDR1 LNHDA and CDR2 SQIVND (reference sequence). There are 13 residues in the CDR3. The CDR3 sequence is CASSIVGGDGYTF. The CDR3 DNA reads as TGTGCCAGTAGTATAGTTGGGGGGGACGGCTACACCTTC.

This clone was counted between two and nine times. J is TRBJ1-3 and V is TRBV28; 8 positions match TRBD1. CDR3 length: 15 residues. The germline V gene has CDR1 MDHEN and CDR2 SYDVKM. V was pared by 7 bases and J by 0 bases, with 5 bases of the junction left unmatched. CDR3 in DNA: TGTGCCAGCAAACAAACAGGGGGCTCTGGAAACACCATATATTTT. Amino acids: CASKQTGGSGNTIYF.

This clone has only a few counts. Here the CDR3 reads CASSVGQGGRGRRNTIYF. The CDR3 nucleotides are TGTGCCAGCAGCGTGGGACAGGGTGGAAGGGGACGCAGAAACACCATATATTTT. The V and J genes are TRBV5-8 and TRBJ1-3; 9 positions agree with TRBD1. This CDR3 contains 18 residues. Germline V gene sequence: CDR1 SGHTS, CDR2 YDEGEE. Losses at the gene ends were 4 bases for V and 5 bases for J; bases not matched to a gene: 16.

The V call is TRBV3-1 (or the pseudogene TRBV3-2), the J call TRBJ1-2, with 9 bases fitting TRBD1. V was pared by 4 bases and J by 6 bases, with 3 bases of the junction left unmatched. The CDR3 runs to 13 residues. Germline V gene sequence: CDR1 LGHDT, CDR2 YNNKEL (reference sequence). The CDR3 DNA reads TGTGCCAGCAGCCGGGGACAGGGCGATGGCTACACCTTC. Protein sequence: CASSRGQGDGYTF.